Described below is a single TCR beta chain sequence and its context. No antigen is known for it. The data were taken from a study of shared clonotypes between healthy human individuals. On the study more broadly: Every donor yielded three CD4 naive, three CD4 memory, two CD8 naive and one CD8 memory plate.

Germline V gives CDR1 SGHDT, CDR2 YYEEEE. V dropped 2 bases and J dropped 0 bases, with 11 bases sitting between them. The CDR3 is 16 amino acids. The data were produced by immunoSEQ multiplex PCR, yet TCRdb's version contains in-frame clones alone and is incomplete. The sample comprises 2 million or so clones, approximately 95% of which are singletons, and around 1.1% rests with the top ten. CD45RO negativity and positive selection for CCR7 defined naive CD8 cells, a population that excluded terminally differentiated effector memory CD45RA+ cells. Study observations and caveats: Sequencing depth was expected to influence donor clonotype sharing. Despite large depth, rarefaction showed incomplete sorted-subset sequencing. Estimated richness was generally greater in naive than memory subsets.

The sample was naive CD8+ T cells sorted from blood. This chain joins TRBV5-6 and TRBJ1-4, with D unclear. This sequence originates from a young man in good health. The CDR3 sequence is CASSFYSVATNEKLFF. The CDR3 coding sequence is TGTGCCAGCAGCTTCTACTCCGTGGCAACTAATGAAAAACTGTTTTTT.